The present TCR beta chain was sequenced within a study of blood T cell repertoires in COVID-19. Whole-study context: Acute and convalescent COVID-19 samples came from the United States, Italy and Spain. From T cells, B-cell-depleted T cells, or PBMCs came the material, which was cDNA or gDNA.

Original data processing: Amplified reference gene primers provided the basis for estimating nucleated cell counts. TCRdb's table, derived via immunoSEQ multiplex PCR, lists solely in-frame clones and lacks some. V, J and clone size are those of that table, while D and trimming were read from the DNA. The sample records approximately 290,000 clones, roughly 84% being singletons. Seattle patients were enrolled during active infection and followed longitudinally. CDR3 length: 15 residues. Germline V gene sequence: CDR1 LNHDA, CDR2 SQIVND (reference sequence). Trimming took 3 bases from V and 2 from J, leaving 12 bases between them.

This receptor was taken from a human donor with COVID-19, enrolled during active disease. The donor label of this sample is uncertain. This sequence joins TRBV19 and TRBJ2-3; perhaps TRBD2 as D (5 bases). What was sequenced was peripheral blood. The CDR3 reads CASSMGVAHTDTQYF. As DNA, the CDR3 is TGTGCCAGTAGTATGGGAGTAGCGCACACAGATACGCAGTATTTT.